Following are 20 T cell receptor beta chains from one sample sequenced in a study of blood T cell repertoires in COVID-19. Using immunoSEQ multiplex PCR, the repertoire was profiled, and TCRdb retains in-frame clones only, with some absent. The sample carries approximately 200,000 clones, roughly 90% recorded once. Source material: peripheral blood. These receptors all stem from a man between 35 and 55 years old with active or convalescent COVID-19.

V and J are TRBV4-1 and TRBJ2-7; weak D call: TRBD1 (6 bases). CDR1 is MGHRA, CDR2 YSYEKL, per germline. V lost 1 base, J lost 5 bases, and 12 bases lay in between. The length of the CDR3 is 14 residues. Written as DNA, the CDR3 is TGCGCCAGCAGCCAAGTTCAGGGGCAGGACGAGCAGTACTTC. Translated: CASSQVQGQDEQYF.

There are a few counts of this clone. Additional DNA sequences in this sample encode the identical CDR3. This chain uses TRBV19 with TRBJ1-2; D gene ambiguous. Trimming removed 0 bases from V and 0 bases from J, with 2 bases in between. Germline V gives CDR1 LNHDA, CDR2 SQIVND (reference sequence). This CDR3 comprises 13 residues. CDR3 in amino acids: CASSIDSNYGYTF. CDR3 DNA: TGTGCCAGTAGTATAGACTCTAACTATGGCTACACCTTC.

The V and J genes are TRBV5-1 and TRBJ2-1, with 8 bases lining up with TRBD2. V gave up 0 bases and J gave up 8 bases; unmatched junction bases: 7. Germline V lookup: CDR1 SGHRS, CDR2 YFSETQ. The CDR3 has 15 amino acids. CDR3 in DNA: TGCGCCAGCAGCTTGGGGAGCGGGGGAACGGATGAGCAGTTCTTC. Translated: CASSLGSGGTDEQFF.

The gene calls are TRBV28 and TRBJ2-5; possible D gene TRBD1, 5 bases. The germline V and J ends were trimmed by 6 bases and 2 bases, with 10 bases remaining between them. The CDR3 totals 13 residues. CDR1 is MDHEN, CDR2 SYDVKM, per germline. CDR3 nucleotides: TGTGCCAGCAGGAGGACACAACAAGAGACCCAGTACTTC. It is translated as CASRRTQQETQYF. Filled out from reference TRBV28 and TRBJ2-5, the complete variable domain reads DVKVTQSSRYLVKRTGEKVFLECVQDMDHENMFWYRQDPGLGLRLIYFSYDVKMKEKGDIPEGYSVSREKKERFSLILESASTNQTSMYLCASRRTQQETQYFGPGTRLLVL.

The chain joins TRBV28 to TRBJ1-2; D gene ambiguous. The CDR3 is 14 residues long. Germline V gene sequence: CDR1 MDHEN, CDR2 SYDVKM. Trimming pared 3 bases from V and 3 bases from J, leaving 11 bases between. The CDR3 spells CASSFSQVDYGYTF. DNA of the CDR3: TGTGCCAGCAGTTTCTCCCAGGTTGACTATGGCTACACCTTC.

The CDR3 sequence: CASSGDRTGELFF. The CDR3 region has the DNA TGTGCCAGCAGTGGAGATAGAACCGGGGAGCTGTTTTTT. V usage is TRBV2 and J usage is TRBJ2-2; D call uncertain. CDR1 and CDR2 (germline): SNHLY, FYNNEI. The CDR3 has 13 amino acids. V was shortened by 4 bases and J by 5 bases, with 8 bases between the two germline ends.

The rearrangement joins TRBV5-4 to TRBJ2-5, with a possible D match to TRBD2 (5 bases). The ends were cut back, 0 bases at V and 3 bases at J, with 12 bases in the middle. This CDR3 spans 15 amino acids. Germline assignment: CDR1 SGHNT and CDR2 YYREEE (reference sequence). CDR3 loop: CASSLVSAGKETQYF. CDR3 sequence (DNA): TGTGCCAGCAGCTTGGTTTCCGCCGGGAAAGAGACCCAGTACTTC.

About this clone itself: This same CDR3 is encoded by further DNA sequences in the sample. The chain recombines TRBV27 with TRBJ1-1; possible D gene TRBD1, 5 bases. CDR1 and CDR2 (germline): MNHEY, SMNVEV (reference sequence). This CDR3 spans 15 amino acids. Trimming removed 6 bases at V and 2 bases at J, with 16 bases between. This chain's CDR3 is CASSRKPQGNTEAFF. CDR3 in DNA: TGTGCCAGCAGCCGCAAACCCCAGGGCAACACTGAAGCTTTCTTT.

The gene calls are TRBV28 and TRBJ2-3; D is unresolved. Germline V CDR1 and CDR2: MDHEN, SYDVKM. V shed 4 bases and J shed 6 bases, with 11 bases lying between them. The CDR3 loop spans 13 amino acids. In DNA, the CDR3 is TGTGCCAGCAGTTCACCCCCTAGGGATACGCAGTATTTT. It encodes CASSSPPRDTQYF.

The V gene is TRBV5-4, the J gene TRBJ1-1; D is unresolved. V shed 0 bases and J shed 1 base, with 10 bases lying between them. The CDR3 is 15 amino acids. The germline V gene encodes CDR1 SGHNT and CDR2 YYREEE (reference sequence). The DNA for the CDR3 is TGTGCCAGCAGCTTGGCCAAGGCAGGGAACACTGAAGCTTTCTTT. Translation gives CASSLAKAGNTEAFF.

This clone was detected only a few times. The rearrangement joins TRBV6-6 to TRBJ2-7; tentative D call: TRBD1 (6 bases). Per germline, CDR1 MNHNY and CDR2 SVGAGI (reference sequence). The CDR3 spans 14 residues. Trimming took off 0 bases at V and 6 bases at J, with 12 bases between the two ends. CDR3 in amino acids: CASSYSQGNAEQYF. As DNA, the CDR3 is TGTGCCAGCAGTTACTCACAGGGTAACGCCGAGCAGTACTTC.

This clone has only one observation. The rearrangement links TRBV6-2 or TRBV6-3 to TRBJ1-2; D call uncertain. Trimming took 5 bases from V and 10 from J, leaving 11 bases between them. The CDR3 contains 11 residues. Germline loops: CDR1 MNHEY, CDR2 SVGEGT. The chain's CDR3 is CASSESLDYTF. DNA of the CDR3: TGTGCCAGCAGTGAGAGCCTTGACTACACCTTC.

The chain's CDR3 is CASSQGQGRSGNTIYF. The CDR3 DNA is TGTGCCAGCAGCCAGGGACAGGGACGCTCTGGAAACACCATATATTTT. This rearrangement joins TRBV9 to TRBJ1-3; 9 bases align to TRBD1. The germline V gene encodes CDR1 SGDLS and CDR2 YYNGEE. V was clipped by 4 bases and J by 0 bases; unmatched bases: 5. This CDR3 region has 16 residues.

The chain is built from TRBV5-5 and TRBJ1-2; the D is unclear. V was pared by 1 base and J by 4 bases, with 8 bases between. Germline V gene data show CDR1 as SGHKS and CDR2 as YYEKEE (reference sequence). This CDR3 spans 13 amino acids. This CDR3 is CASSLSSGYGYTF. CDR3 DNA: TGTGCCAGCAGCTTGTCTTCGGGCTATGGCTACACCTTC.

V is TRBV7-2 and J is TRBJ2-3; 8 bases are shared with TRBD2. The CDR3 runs to 14 residues. V lost 2 bases, J lost 8 bases, and 6 bases stayed unmatched. From germline, CDR1 is SGHTA and CDR2 FQGNSA. The CDR3 DNA reads TGTGCCAGCAGCTTATCGGGAGGGGGAGGTACGCAGTATTTT. It encodes CASSLSGGGGTQYF.

The chain combines TRBV4-1 with TRBJ2-2; a weak D match, TRBD2 (6 bases). The V gene lost 3 bases and the J gene lost 4 bases, with 12 bases spanning the gap. Germline assignment: CDR1 MGHRA and CDR2 YSYEKL. The CDR3 sequence is 15 residues long. The CDR3, as DNA: TGCGCCAGCAGCCAGGAGACTAGTACCACCGGGGAGCTGTTTTTT. Amino acids: CASSQETSTTGELFF.

This rearrangement joins TRBV7-3 to TRBJ1-1, with 7 bases aligning to TRBD1. Looked up from germline, CDR1 is SGHTA and CDR2 is FQGTGA. The J segment lost 2 bases and the V segment lost 0 bases, leaving 3 bases of the junction unmatched. The CDR3 contains 15 residues. In DNA, the CDR3 is TGTGCCAGCAGCTTAACCGGGACAGACAACACTGAAGCTTTCTTT. Protein product: CASSLTGTDNTEAFF.

The chain links TRBV27 to TRBJ1-1; D is unresolved. Deletions cut 5 bases from V and 5 bases from J, with 12 bases between. Germline CDR1 and CDR2: MNHEY and SMNVEV (reference sequence). The CDR3 is made up of 13 amino acids. The CDR3 nucleotides read TGTGCCAGCAGTCAAATCGGGGTTACTGAAGCTTTCTTT. This encodes CASSQIGVTEAFF.

This clone has only a few counts. The DNA of the CDR3 is TGTGCCAGCAGTGTCGGACTGGAGAACACCGGGGAGCTGTTTTTT. It codes for CASSVGLENTGELFF. The chain has TRBV2 and TRBJ2-2; perhaps TRBD2 as D (5 bases). Between the trimmed V and J ends, which lost 4 bases and 1 base, there was a span of 10 bases. CDR1 and CDR2 from the germline V gene are SNHLY and FYNNEI. The CDR3 is 15 amino acids.

The sample holds a few counts of this clone. The V call is TRBV19, the J call TRBJ1-6; 9 bases line up with TRBD1. The V gene's germline CDR1 is LNHDA and CDR2 SQIVND (reference sequence). The V and J ends lost 2 bases and 6 bases, in that order; junction bases with no gene match: 2. The CDR3 is made up of 15 amino acids. The CDR3 loop reads CASSITGGSNSPLHF. As DNA, the CDR3 is TGTGCCAGTAGTATAACAGGGGGCAGTAATTCACCCCTCCACTTT.